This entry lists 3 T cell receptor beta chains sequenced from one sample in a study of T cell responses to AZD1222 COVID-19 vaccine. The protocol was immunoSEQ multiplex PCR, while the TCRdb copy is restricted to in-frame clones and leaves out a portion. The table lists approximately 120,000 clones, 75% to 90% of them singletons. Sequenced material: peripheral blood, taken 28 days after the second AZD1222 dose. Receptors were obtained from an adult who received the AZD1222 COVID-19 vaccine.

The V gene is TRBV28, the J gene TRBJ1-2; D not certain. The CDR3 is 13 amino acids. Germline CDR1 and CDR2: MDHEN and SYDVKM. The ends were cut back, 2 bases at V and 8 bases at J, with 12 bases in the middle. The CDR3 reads CASSLPGPLGYTF. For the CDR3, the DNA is TGTGCCAGCAGTTTACCCGGGCCTTTAGGCTACACCTTC.

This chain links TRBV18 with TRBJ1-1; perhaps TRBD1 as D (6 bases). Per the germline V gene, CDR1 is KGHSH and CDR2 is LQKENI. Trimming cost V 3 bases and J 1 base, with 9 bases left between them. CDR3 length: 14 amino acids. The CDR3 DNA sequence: TGTGCCAGCTCACCTCAGGGGTGGAACACTGAAGCTTTCTTT. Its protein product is CASSPQGWNTEAFF.

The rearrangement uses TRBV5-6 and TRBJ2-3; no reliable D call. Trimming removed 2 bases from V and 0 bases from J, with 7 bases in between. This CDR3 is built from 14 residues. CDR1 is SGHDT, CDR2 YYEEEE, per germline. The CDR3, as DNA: TGTGCCAGCAGCTTACCGCAGAGCACAGATACGCAGTATTTT. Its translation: CASSLPQSTDTQYF.